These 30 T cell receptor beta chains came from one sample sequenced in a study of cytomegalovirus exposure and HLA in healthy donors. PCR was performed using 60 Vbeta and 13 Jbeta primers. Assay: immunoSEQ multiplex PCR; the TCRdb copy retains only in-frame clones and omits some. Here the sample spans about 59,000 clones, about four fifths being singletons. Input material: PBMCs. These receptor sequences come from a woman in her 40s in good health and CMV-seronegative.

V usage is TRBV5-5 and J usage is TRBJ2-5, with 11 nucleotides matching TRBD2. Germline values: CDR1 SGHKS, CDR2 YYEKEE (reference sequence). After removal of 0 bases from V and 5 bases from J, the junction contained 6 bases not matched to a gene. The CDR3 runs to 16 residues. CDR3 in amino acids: CASSLVLAGEDETQYF. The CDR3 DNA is TGTGCCAGCAGCTTGGTACTAGCGGGAGAGGACGAGACCCAGTACTTC.

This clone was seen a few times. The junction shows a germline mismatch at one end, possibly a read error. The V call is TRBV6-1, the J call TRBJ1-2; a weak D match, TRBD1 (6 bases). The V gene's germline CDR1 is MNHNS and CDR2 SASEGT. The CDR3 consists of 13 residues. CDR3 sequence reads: CATNYRANYGYTF. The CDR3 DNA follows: TGTGCCACTAACTACAGGGCGAACTACGGCTACACCTTC.

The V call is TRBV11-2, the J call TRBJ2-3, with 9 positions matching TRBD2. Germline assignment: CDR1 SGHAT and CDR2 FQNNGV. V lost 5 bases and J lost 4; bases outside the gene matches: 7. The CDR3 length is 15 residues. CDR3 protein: CASSPTGLASDTQYF. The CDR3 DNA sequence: TGTGCCAGCAGCCCAACTGGACTAGCGTCAGATACGCAGTATTTT.

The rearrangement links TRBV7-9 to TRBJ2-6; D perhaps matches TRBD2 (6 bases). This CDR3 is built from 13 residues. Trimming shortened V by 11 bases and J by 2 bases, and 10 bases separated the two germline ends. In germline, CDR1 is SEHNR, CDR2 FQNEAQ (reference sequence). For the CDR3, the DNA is TGTGCCTGGGACTTTACTGGGGCCAACGTCCTGACTTTC. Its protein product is CAWDFTGANVLTF.

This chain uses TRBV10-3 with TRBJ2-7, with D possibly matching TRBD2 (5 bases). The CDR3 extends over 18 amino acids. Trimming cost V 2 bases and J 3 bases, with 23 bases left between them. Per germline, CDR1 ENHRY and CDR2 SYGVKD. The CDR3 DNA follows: TGTGCCATCAGTGAGCCCGATTTACGCTTAGAGGGAATCTACGAGCAGTACTTC. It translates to CAISEPDLRLEGIYEQYF.

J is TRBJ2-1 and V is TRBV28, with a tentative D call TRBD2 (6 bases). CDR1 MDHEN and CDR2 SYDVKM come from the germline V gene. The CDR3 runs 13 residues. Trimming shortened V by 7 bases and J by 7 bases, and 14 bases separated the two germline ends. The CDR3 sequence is CASMEGGGNEQFF. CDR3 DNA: TGTGCCAGCATGGAGGGAGGAGGAAATGAGCAGTTCTTC.

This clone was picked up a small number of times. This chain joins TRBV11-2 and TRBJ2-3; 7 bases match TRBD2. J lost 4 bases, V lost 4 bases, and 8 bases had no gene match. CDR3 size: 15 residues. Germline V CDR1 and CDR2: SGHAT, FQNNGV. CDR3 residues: CASSSTGEGPDTQYF. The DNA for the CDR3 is TGTGCCAGCAGCTCTACGGGGGAGGGCCCAGATACGCAGTATTTT.

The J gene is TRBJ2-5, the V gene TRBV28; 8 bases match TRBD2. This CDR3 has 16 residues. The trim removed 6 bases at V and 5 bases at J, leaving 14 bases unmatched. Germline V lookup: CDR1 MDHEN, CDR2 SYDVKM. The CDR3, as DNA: TGTGCCAGCAGCCCCCTGGGGGCGGGAGGACAGGAGACCCAGTACTTC. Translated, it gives CASSPLGAGGQETQYF. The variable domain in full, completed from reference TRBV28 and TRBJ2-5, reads DVKVTQSSRYLVKRTGEKVFLECVQDMDHENMFWYRQDPGLGLRLIYFSYDVKMKEKGDIPEGYSVSREKKERFSLILESASTNQTSMYLCASSPLGAGGQETQYFGPGTRLLVL.

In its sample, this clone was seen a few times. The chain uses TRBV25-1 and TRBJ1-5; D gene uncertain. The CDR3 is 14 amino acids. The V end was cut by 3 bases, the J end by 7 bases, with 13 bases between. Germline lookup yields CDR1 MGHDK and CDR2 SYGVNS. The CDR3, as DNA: TGTGCCAGCAGTGATTCGCGCGGCTCGCAGCCCCAGCATTTT. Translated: CASSDSRGSQPQHF.

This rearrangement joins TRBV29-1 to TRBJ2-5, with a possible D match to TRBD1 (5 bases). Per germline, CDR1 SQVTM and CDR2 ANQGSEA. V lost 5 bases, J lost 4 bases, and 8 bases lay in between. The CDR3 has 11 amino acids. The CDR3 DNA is TGCAGCGTTCCCCAGGGAGAGACCCAGTACTTC. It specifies CSVPQGETQYF.

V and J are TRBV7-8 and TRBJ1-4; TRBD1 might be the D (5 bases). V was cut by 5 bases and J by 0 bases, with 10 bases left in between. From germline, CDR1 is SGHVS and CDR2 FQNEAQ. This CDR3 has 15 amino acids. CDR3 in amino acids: CASSLTDATNEKLFF. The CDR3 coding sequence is TGTGCCAGCAGCCTGACAGACGCAACTAATGAAAAACTGTTTTTT.

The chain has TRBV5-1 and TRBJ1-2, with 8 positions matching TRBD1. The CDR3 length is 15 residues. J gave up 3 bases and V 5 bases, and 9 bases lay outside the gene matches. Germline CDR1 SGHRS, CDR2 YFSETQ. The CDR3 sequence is CASRGQALPDYGYTF. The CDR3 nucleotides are TGCGCCAGCAGGGGACAGGCCCTTCCAGACTATGGCTACACCTTC.

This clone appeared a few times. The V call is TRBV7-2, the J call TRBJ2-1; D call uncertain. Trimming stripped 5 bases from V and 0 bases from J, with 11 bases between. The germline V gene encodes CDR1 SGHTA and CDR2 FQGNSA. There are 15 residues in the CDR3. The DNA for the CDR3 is TGTGCCAGCAGCGAACACGTTCTCTCCTACAATGAGCAGTTCTTC. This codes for CASSEHVLSYNEQFF.

The CDR3 DNA sequence: TGTGCCAGCAGCTTACACTCTGGAAACACCATATATTTT. It yields the protein CASSLHSGNTIYF. The chain has TRBV5-8 and TRBJ1-3; D gene unclear. The germline V and J ends were trimmed by 2 bases and 0 bases, with 3 bases remaining between them. CDR1 SGHTS and CDR2 YDEGEE come from the germline V gene. The CDR3 extends over 13 amino acids.

The CDR3 DNA reads TGTGCCAGTAGTATAGCAGGGTCCGAGCAGTACTTC. Its protein product is CASSIAGSEQYF. The rearrangement links TRBV19 to TRBJ2-7, with D tentatively TRBD1 (5 bases). Germline-derived CDR1 and CDR2 are LNHDA and SQIVND (reference sequence). This CDR3 is built from 12 residues. V was cut by 1 base and J by 6 bases, with 7 bases left in between. Supplemented by reference TRBV19 and TRBJ2-7, the full variable domain reads DGGITQSPKYLFRKEGQNVTLSCEQNLNHDAMYWYRQDPGQGLRLIYYSQIVNDFQKGDIAEGYSVSREKKESFPLTVTSAQKNPTAFYLCASSIAGSEQYFGPGTRLTVT.

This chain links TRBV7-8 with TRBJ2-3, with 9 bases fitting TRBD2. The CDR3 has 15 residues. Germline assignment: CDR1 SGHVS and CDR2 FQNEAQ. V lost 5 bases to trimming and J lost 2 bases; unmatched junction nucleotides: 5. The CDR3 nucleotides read TGTGCCAGCAGCGCCGGACTAGCGAACACAGATACGCAGTATTTT. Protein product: CASSAGLANTDTQYF.

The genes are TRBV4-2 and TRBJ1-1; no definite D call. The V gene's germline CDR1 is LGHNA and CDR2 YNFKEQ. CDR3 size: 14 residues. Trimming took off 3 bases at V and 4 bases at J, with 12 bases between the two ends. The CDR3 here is CASSHVPGSTEAFF. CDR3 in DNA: TGTGCCAGCAGCCATGTACCCGGGAGCACTGAAGCTTTCTTT.

The CDR3 loop reads CASSEGDSNARETQYF. CDR3 nucleotide sequence: TGCGCCAGCAGCGAGGGGGACAGTAACGCTCGAGAGACCCAGTACTTC. The chain uses TRBV5-1 and TRBJ2-5; 7 nucleotides agree with TRBD1. The CDR3 runs 16 residues. CDR1 and CDR2 from the germline V gene are SGHRS and YFSETQ. Trimming at V came to 4 bases and at J to 4 bases, leaving 13 bases not matched to a gene.

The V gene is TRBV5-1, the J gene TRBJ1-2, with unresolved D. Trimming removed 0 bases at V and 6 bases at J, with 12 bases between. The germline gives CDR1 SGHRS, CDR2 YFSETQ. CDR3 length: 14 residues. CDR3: CASSLGRGVDGYTF. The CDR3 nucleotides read TGCGCCAGCAGCTTGGGCCGGGGTGTCGATGGCTACACCTTC.

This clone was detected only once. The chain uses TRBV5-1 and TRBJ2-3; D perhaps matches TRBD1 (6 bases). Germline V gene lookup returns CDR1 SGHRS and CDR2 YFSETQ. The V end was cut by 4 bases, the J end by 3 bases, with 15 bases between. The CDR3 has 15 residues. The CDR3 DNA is TGCGCCAGCAGCCGCCAGGGGATCGGTACAGATACGCAGTATTTT. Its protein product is CASSRQGIGTDTQYF.

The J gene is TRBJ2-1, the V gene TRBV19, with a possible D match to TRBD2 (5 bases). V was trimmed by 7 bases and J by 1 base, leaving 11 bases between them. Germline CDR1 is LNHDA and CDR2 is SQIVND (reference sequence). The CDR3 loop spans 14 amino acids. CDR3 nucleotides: TGTGCCAGTAAGGTAACGGGGTCCTACAATGAGCAGTTCTTC. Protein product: CASKVTGSYNEQFF.

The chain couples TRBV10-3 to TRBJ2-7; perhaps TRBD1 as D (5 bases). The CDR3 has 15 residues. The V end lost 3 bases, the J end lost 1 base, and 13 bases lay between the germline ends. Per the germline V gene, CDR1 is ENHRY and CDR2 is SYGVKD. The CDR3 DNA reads TGTGCCATCAGTGACCGGAGTCCAGGGTCCTACGAGCAGTACTTC. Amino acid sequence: CAISDRSPGSYEQYF.

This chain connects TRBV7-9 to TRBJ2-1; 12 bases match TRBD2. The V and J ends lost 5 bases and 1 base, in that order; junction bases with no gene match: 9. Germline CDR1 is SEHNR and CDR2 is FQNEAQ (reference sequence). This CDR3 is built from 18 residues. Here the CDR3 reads CASSHPLAGGLSYNEQFF. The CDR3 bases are TGTGCCAGCAGCCACCCTCTAGCGGGAGGGTTATCCTACAATGAGCAGTTCTTC.

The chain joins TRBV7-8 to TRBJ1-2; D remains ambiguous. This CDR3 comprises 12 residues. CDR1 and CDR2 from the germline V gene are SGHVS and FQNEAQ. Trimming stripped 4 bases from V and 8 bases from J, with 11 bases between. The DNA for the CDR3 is TGTGCCAGCAGCTCACAGTCTCTCGGCTACACCTTC. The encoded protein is CASSSQSLGYTF.

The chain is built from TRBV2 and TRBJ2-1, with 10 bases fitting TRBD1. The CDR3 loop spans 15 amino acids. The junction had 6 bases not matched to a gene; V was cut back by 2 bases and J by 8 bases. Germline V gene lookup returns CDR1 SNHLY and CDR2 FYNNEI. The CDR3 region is CASSEIGTGDDEQFF. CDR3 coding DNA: TGTGCCAGCAGTGAAATAGGGACAGGGGACGATGAGCAGTTCTTC.

The CDR3 loop reads CASSLDGVRVLNTEAFF. Here the CDR3 DNA reads TGTGCCAGCAGCTTAGACGGGGTGAGGGTCCTGAACACTGAAGCTTTCTTT. The gene calls are TRBV11-2 and TRBJ1-1; no definite D call. The V and J ends lost 0 bases and 0 bases respectively, with 14 bases between them. This CDR3 contains 17 residues. In germline, CDR1 is SGHAT, CDR2 FQNNGV.

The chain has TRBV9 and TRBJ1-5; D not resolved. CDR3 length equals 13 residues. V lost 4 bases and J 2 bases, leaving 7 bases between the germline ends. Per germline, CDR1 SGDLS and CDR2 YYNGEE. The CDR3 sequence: CASSLAGNQPQHF. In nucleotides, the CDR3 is TGTGCCAGCAGCCTAGCTGGCAATCAGCCCCAGCATTTT.

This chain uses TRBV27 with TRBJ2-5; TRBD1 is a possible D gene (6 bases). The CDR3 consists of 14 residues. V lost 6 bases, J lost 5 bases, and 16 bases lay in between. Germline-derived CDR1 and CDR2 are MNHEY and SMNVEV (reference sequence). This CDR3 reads CASSLTGPRETQYF. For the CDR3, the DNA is TGTGCCAGCAGCCTAACAGGGCCCAGGGAGACCCAGTACTTC.

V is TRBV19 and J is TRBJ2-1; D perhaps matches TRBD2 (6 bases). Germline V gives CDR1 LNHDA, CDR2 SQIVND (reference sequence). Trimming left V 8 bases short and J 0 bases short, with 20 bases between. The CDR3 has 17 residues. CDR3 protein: CASEAGMGASSYNEQFF. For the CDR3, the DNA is TGTGCCAGTGAGGCGGGAATGGGAGCTAGCTCCTACAATGAGCAGTTCTTC.

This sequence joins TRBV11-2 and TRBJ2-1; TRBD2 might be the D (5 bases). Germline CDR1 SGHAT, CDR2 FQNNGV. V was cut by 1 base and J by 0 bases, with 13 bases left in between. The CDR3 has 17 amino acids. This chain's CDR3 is CASSLVLARRSYNEQFF. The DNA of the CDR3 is TGTGCCAGCAGCTTAGTTCTAGCTAGACGCTCCTACAATGAGCAGTTCTTC.